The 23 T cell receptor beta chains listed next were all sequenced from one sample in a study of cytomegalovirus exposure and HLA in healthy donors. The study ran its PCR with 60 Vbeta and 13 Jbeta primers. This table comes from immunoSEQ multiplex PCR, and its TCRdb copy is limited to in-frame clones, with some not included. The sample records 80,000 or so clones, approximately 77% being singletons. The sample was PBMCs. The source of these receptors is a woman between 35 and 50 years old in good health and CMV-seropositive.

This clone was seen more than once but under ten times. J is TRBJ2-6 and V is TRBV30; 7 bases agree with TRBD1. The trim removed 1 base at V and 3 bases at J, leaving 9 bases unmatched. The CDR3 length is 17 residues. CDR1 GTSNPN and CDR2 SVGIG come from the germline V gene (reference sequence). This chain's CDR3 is CAWSATGHGIGANVLTF. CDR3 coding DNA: TGTGCCTGGAGTGCGACAGGGCATGGTATTGGGGCCAACGTCCTGACTTTC. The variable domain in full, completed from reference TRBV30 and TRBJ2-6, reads SQTIHQWPATLVQPVGSPLSLECTVEGTSNPNLYWYRQAAGRGLQLLFYSVGIGQISSEVPQNLSASRPQDRQFILSSKKLLLSDSGFYLCAWSATGHGIGANVLTFGAGSRLTVL.

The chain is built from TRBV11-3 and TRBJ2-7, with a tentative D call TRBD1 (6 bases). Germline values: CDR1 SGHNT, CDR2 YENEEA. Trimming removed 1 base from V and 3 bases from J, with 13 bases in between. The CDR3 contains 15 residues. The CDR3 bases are TGTGCCAGCAGCTTAGGGACAGACCGAGTCTACGAGCAGTACTTC. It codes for CASSLGTDRVYEQYF.

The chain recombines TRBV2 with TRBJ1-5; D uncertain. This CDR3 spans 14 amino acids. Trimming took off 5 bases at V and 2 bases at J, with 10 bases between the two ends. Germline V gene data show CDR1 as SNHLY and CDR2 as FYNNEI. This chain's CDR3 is CASSPRTGNQPQHF. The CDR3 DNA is TGTGCCAGCAGTCCCCGGACTGGCAATCAGCCCCAGCATTTT.

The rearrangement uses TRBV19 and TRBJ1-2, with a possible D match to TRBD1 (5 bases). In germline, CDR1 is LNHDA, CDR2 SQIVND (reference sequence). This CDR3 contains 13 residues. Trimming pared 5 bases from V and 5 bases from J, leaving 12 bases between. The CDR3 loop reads CASSGAGRYGYTF. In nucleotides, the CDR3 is TGTGCCAGTAGTGGCGCGGGGCGTTATGGCTACACCTTC.

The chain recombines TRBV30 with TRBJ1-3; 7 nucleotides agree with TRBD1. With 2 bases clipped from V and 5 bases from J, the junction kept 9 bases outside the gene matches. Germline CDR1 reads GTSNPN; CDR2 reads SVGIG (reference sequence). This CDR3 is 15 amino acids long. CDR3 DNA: TGTGCCTGGAGTACCCTAGACAGGGCGAGAAACACCATATATTTT. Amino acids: CAWSTLDRARNTIYF.

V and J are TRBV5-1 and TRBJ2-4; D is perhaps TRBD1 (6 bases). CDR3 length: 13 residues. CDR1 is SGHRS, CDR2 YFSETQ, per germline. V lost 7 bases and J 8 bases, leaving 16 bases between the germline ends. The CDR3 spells CASRPGPGDIQYF. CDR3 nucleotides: TGCGCCAGCCGCCCCGGCCCAGGGGACATTCAGTACTTC. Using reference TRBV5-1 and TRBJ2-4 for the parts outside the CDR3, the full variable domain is KAGVTQTPRYLIKTRGQQVTLSCSPISGHRSVSWYQQTPGQGLQFLFEYFSETQRNKGNFPGRFSGRQFSNSRSEMNVSTLELGDSALYLCASRPGPGDIQYFGAGTRLSVL.

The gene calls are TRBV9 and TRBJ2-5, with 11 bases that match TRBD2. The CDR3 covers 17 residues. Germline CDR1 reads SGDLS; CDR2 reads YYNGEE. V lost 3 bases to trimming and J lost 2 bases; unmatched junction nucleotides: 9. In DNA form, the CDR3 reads TGTGCCAGCAGCGGCCAGAAGGGACTAGCGGCACAAGAGACCCAGTACTTC. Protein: CASSGQKGLAAQETQYF. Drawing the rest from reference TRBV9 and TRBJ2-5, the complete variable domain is DSGVTQTPKHLITATGQRVTLRCSPRSGDLSVYWYQQSLDQGLQFLIQYYNGEERAKGNILERFSAQQFPDLHSELNLSSLELGDSALYFCASSGQKGLAAQETQYFGPGTRLLVL.

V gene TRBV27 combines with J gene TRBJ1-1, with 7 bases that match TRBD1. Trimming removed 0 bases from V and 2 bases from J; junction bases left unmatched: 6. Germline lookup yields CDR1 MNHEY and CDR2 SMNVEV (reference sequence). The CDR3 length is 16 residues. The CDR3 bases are TGTGCCAGCAGTTTATCTTTGAGGGACAGCAACACTGAAGCTTTCTTT. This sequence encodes CASSLSLRDSNTEAFF.

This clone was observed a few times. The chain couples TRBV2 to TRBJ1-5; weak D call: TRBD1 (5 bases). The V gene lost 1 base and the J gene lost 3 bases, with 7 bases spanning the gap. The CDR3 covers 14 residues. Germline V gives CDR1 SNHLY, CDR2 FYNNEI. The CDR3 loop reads CASSEEGINQPQHF. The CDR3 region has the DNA TGTGCCAGCAGTGAAGAGGGGATCAATCAGCCCCAGCATTTT.

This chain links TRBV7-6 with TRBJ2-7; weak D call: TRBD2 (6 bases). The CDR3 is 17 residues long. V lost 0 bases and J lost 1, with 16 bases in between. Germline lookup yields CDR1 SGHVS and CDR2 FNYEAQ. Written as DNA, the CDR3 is TGTGCCAGCAGCTTAGCTACTAGCCTAAGTCGTTCCTACGAGCAGTACTTC. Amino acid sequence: CASSLATSLSRSYEQYF. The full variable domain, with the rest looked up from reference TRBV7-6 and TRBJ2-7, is GAGVSQSPRYKVTKRGQDVALRCDPISGHVSLYWYRQALGQGPEFLTYFNYEAQQDKSGLPNDRFSAERPEGSISTLTIQRTEQRDSAMYRCASSLATSLSRSYEQYFGPGTRLTVT.

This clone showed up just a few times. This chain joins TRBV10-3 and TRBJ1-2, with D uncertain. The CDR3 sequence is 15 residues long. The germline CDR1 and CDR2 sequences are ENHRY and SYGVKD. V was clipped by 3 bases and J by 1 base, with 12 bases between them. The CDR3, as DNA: TGTGCCATCAGTGAATCGGGAGCCAATAACTATGGCTACACCTTC. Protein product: CAISESGANNYGYTF.

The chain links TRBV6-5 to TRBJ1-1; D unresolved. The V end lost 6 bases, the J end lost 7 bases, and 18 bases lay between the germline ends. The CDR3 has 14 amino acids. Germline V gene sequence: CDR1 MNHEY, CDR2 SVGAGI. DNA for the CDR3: TGTGCCAGCAGCCCTACCCCGTCCTTTCGTGAAGCTTTCTTT. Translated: CASSPTPSFREAFF.

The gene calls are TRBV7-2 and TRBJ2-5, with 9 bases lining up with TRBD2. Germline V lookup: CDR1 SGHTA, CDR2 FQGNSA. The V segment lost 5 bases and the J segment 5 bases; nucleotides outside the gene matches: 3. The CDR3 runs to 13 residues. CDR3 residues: CASSQLAGETQYF. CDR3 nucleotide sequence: TGTGCCAGCAGCCAACTAGCGGGTGAGACCCAGTACTTC.

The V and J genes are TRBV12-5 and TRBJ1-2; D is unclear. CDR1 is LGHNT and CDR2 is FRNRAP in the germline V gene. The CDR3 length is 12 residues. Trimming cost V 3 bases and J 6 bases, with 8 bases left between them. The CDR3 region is CASGFPGDGYTF. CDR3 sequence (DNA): TGTGCTAGTGGTTTTCCCGGGGATGGCTACACCTTC.

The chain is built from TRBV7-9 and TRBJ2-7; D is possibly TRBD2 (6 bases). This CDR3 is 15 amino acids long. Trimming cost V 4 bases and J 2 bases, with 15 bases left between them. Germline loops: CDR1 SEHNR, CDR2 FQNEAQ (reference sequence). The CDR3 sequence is CASSSRGREPYEQYF. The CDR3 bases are TGTGCCAGCAGCTCAAGGGGACGGGAGCCCTACGAGCAGTACTTC.

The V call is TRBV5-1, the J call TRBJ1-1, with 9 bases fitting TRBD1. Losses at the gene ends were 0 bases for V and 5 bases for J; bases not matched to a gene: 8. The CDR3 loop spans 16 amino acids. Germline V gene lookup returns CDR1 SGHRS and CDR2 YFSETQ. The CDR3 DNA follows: TGCGCCAGCAGCTTGGGTGCGGGACAGGGAAAGACTGAAGCTTTCTTT. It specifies CASSLGAGQGKTEAFF.

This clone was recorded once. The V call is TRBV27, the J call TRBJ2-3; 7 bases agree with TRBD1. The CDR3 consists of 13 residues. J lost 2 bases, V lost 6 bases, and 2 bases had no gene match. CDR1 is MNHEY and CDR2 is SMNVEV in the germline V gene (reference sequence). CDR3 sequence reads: CASRGTATDTQYF. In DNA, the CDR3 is TGTGCCAGCAGGGGGACAGCCACAGATACGCAGTATTTT.

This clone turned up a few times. The CDR3 bases are TGTGCCAGCAGGGGACAGGCCTACGAGCAGTACTTC. Translation gives CASRGQAYEQYF. This chain connects TRBV6-5 to TRBJ2-7; the match to TRBD1 covers 8 bases. V dropped 6 bases and J dropped 2; count of bases not matched to a gene: 0. From germline, CDR1 is MNHEY and CDR2 SVGAGI. CDR3 length equals 12 residues.

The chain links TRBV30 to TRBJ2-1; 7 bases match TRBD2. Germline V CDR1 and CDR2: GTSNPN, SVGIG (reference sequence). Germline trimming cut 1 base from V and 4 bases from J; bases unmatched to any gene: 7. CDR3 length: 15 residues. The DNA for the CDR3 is TGTGCCTGGAGTGCGCGCGGGAGAGGGTACAATGAGCAGTTCTTC. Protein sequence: CAWSARGRGYNEQFF.

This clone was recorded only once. The CDR3 DNA sequence: TGTGCCAGCAGCTTACTCGGGGGGTACGGAAACACCATATATTTT. Amino acids: CASSLLGGYGNTIYF. The V and J genes are TRBV7-8 and TRBJ1-3; D might be TRBD1 (5 bases). With 2 bases removed from V and 4 bases from J, the gap between germline ends came to 12 bases. From germline, CDR1 is SGHVS and CDR2 FQNEAQ. This CDR3 is 15 amino acids long.

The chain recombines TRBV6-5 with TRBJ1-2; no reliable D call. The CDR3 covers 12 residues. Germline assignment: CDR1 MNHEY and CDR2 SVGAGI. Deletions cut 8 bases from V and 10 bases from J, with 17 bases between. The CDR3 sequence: CASGLLESFYTF. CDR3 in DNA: TGTGCCAGCGGACTCCTCGAATCCTTCTACACCTTC.

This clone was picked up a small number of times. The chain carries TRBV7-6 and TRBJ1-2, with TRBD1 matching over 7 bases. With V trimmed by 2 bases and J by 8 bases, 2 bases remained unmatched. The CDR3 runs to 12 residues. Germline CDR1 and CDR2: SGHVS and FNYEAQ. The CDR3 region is CASSLQGVGYTF. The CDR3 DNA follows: TGTGCCAGCAGCTTACAGGGGGTGGGCTACACCTTC.

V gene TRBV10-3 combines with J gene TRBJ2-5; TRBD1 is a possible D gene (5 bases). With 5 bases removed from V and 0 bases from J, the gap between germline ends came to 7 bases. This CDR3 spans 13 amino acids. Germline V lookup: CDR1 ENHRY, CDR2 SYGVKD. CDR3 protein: CAISPRDQETQYF. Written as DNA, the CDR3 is TGTGCCATCAGTCCCAGGGACCAAGAGACCCAGTACTTC.